The source of this TCR beta chain is a study of T cells in Graves' hyperthyroidism and ophthalmopathy. RNA transcripts served as the template for amplifying TCR beta CDR3 regions. The HTBI primer set was used in a first-round RT-PCR of the TCR CDR3. TCRdb called the multiplex PCR reads again in MiXCR, with one record for every CDR3 protein. The sample includes 500,000 to 750,000 distinct CDR3 sequences, over 12% of them seen just once. Germline V gene lookup returns CDR1 KGHSY and CDR2 FQNENV. This CDR3 comprises 14 residues. V was pared by 4 bases and J by 7 bases, with 9 bases of the junction left unmatched.

The chain is built from TRBV16 and TRBJ2-7, with 8 bases aligning to TRBD2. Source material: blood. This TCR was recovered from a woman aged 18-29 years with Graves' ophthalmopathy. The CDR3 here is CASSPDGGLGEQYF. Written as DNA, the CDR3 is TGTGCCAGCAGCCCCGATGGGGGACTAGGGGAGCAGTACTTC.